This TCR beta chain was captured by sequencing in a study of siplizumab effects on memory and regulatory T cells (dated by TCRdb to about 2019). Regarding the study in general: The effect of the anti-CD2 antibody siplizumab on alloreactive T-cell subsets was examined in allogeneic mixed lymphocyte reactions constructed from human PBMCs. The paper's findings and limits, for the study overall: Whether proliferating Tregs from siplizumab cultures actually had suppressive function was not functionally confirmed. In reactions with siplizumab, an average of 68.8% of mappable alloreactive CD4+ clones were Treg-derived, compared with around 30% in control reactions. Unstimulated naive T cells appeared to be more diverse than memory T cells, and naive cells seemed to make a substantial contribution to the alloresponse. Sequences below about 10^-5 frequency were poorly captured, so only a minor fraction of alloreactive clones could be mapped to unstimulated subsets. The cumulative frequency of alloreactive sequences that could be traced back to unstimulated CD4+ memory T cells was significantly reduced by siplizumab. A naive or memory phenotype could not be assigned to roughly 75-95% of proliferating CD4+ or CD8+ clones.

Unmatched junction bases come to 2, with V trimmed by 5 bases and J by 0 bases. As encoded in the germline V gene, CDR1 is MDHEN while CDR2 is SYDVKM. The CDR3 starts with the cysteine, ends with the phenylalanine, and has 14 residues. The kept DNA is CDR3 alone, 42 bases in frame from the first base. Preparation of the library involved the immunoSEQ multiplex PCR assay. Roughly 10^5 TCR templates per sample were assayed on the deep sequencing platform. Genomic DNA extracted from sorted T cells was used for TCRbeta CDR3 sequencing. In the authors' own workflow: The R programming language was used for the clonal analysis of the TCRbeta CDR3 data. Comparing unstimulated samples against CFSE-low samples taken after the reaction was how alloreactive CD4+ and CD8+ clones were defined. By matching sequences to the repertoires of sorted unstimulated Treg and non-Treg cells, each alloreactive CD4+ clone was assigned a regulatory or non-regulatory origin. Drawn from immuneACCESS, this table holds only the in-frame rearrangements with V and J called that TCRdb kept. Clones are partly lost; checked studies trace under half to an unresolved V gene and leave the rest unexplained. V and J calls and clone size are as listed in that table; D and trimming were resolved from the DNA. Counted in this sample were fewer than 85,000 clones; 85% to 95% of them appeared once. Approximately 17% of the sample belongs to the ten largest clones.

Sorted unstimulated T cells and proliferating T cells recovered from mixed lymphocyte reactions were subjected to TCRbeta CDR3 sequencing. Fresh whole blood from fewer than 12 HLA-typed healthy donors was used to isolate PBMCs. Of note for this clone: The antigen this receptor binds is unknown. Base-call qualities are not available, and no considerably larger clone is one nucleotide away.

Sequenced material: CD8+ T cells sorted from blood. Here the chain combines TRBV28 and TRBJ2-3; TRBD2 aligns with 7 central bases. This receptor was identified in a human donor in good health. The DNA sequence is TGTGCCAGCAGTCTTAGCGGGAGCACAGATACGCAGTATTTT. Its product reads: CASSLSGSTDTQYF.